The T cell receptor beta chain described here comes from a study of blood T cell repertoires in COVID-19. Across the whole study: Both acute and convalescent COVID-19 samples were obtained from the United States, Italy and Spain. PBMCs, B-cell-depleted T cells, or T cells were the source of the cDNA or gDNA that made up the material.

Per the study methods: Using reference gene primer amplification, nucleated cell counts were estimated. Libraries were prepared by immunoSEQ multiplex PCR; TCRdb keeps only in-frame clonotypes and omits some of them. The V and J calls and clone size were taken over from that table, and D and trimming were inferred from the DNA. The repertoire holds about 670,000 clones, with 85% to 90% as singletons. This receptor was taken from a woman between 18 and 29 years old with acute or convalescent COVID-19. Sequencing used peripheral blood.

The CDR3 loop is CASSLGQGKGYGYTF. CDR3 nucleotides: TGTGCCAGCAGCTTAGGGCAGGGTAAAGGCTATGGCTACACCTTC. The gene calls are TRBV7-2 and TRBJ1-2; D possibly corresponds to TRBD1 (5 bases). V was cut by 1 base and J by 4 bases, with 13 bases left in between. Germline CDR1 reads SGHTA; CDR2 reads FQGNSA. CDR3 length: 15 residues.